Presented here are 13 T cell receptor delta chains from one specimen sequenced in a study of gamma-delta chains in newborns, infants, children (dated by TCRdb to about 2019). Sequencing was carried out with an Illumina MiSeq. After TCRdb called clones again from the public reads with CATT, rows with identical DNA were merged. This sample lists 5,600 or so delta-chain clones; roughly 1.9% were detected once. Over 10% of the sample is in the top ten clones. Sequences were obtained from blood. All receptors come from a child who was a newborn, infant or young child, either healthy, febrile or measles-vaccinated (not recorded which).

The V call is TRDV1, the J call TRDJ2; 10 bases match TRDD3. CDR3 size: 14 residues. The trim removed 4 bases at V and 5 bases at J, leaving 1 base unmatched. Germline V lookup: CDR1 TSWWSYY, CDR2 QGS. CDR3 DNA sequence: TGTGCTCTTGGGGTACTGGGGGATACAGCACAACTCTTCTTT. This gives the protein CALGVLGDTAQLFF.

As concerns this clone: One base away lies a much larger clone, so this may be a sequencing read error. The sample contains more than one DNA sequence encoding this CDR3. V gene TRDV1 combines with J gene TRDJ1; TRDD3 agrees at 10 bases. Trimming cost V 0 bases and J 1 base; bases outside gene matches: 26. This CDR3 contains 24 residues. CDR1 and CDR2 from the germline V gene are TSWWSYY and QGS. The CDR3 region is CALGELQVPTVFAKLGDSTDKLIF. The CDR3 DNA reads as TGTGCTCTTGGGGAACTACAGGTACCCACCGTGTTCGCGAAACTGGGGGATTCCACCGATAAACTCATCTTT.

Sample share makes this clone medium-sized. Other nucleotide sequences from this sample produce the same CDR3. This chain uses TRDV2 with TRDJ3; TRDD3 matches at 13 bases. V lost 3 bases, J lost 3 bases, and 4 bases stayed unmatched. The germline CDR1 and CDR2 sequences are GEAIGNYY and EKD. CDR3 length equals 18 residues. The CDR3 coding sequence is TGTGCCTGTGACCTACTGGGGGATACGCGCTGGGACACCCGACAGATGTTTTTC. This encodes CACDLLGDTRWDTRQMFF.

This clone has only a few counts. The TCRdb record carries a much larger clone's protein, which differs from this DNA's translation at residue 10; a read error is the likely cause, and the protein listed here is the DNA translation. This sequence joins TRDV2 and TRDJ3; 9 nucleotides line up with TRDD3. The germline gives CDR1 GEAIGNYY, CDR2 EKD. CDR3 length equals 14 residues. The CDR3 sequence: CACDVLGDTLQMFF. In nucleotides, the CDR3 is TGTGCCTGTGACGTACTGGGGGACACCCTACAGATGTTTTTC.

This clone was counted only a few times. One end of the junction does not line up with germline, which may come from a read error. Other DNA sequences of this sample code for an identical CDR3. The chain uses TRDV2 and TRDJ3; the match to TRDD3 covers 9 bases. The CDR3 contains 19 residues. Germline lookup yields CDR1 GEAIGNYY and CDR2 EKD. In DNA form, the CDR3 reads TGTGCCTGCGACACCGTACTGGGGGACCACTCCTGGGACACCCGACAGATGTTTTTC. Translation: CACDTVLGDHSWDTRQMFF.

By frequency in the sample, this clone is medium-sized (0.01 to 0.1%). The V gene is TRDV2, the J gene TRDJ2; tentative D call: TRDD3 (6 bases). Germline V lookup: CDR1 GEAIGNYY, CDR2 EKD. Trimming took 0 bases from V and 8 from J, leaving 15 bases between them. The CDR3 covers 15 residues. The CDR3 spells CACDTLVGGTAQLFF. The CDR3 nucleotides are TGTGCCTGTGACACCTTGGTGGGGGGGACGGCACAACTCTTCTTT.

This clone was recorded a few times. TCRdb's protein, taken from a much larger clone, differs from this DNA's translation at residue 8, likely owing to a read error; the protein displayed comes from the DNA. The chain uses TRDV2 and TRDJ3; 8 nucleotides align to TRDD3. Germline-derived CDR1 and CDR2 are GEAIGNYY and EKD. The ends lost 3 bases at V and 0 bases at J; junction bases unmatched: 6. This CDR3 is 18 amino acids long. The CDR3 region has the DNA TGTGCCTGTGACGTACTGGGGGCGAACTCCTGGGACACCCGACAGATGTTTTTC. This encodes CACDVLGANSWDTRQMFF.

In the case of this clone: It may be a read error: a sequence one base away is much more abundant. The same CDR3 can be traced to other DNA sequences in this sample. The chain combines TRDV2 with TRDJ3, with D perhaps matching TRDD3 (5 bases). There are 19 residues in the CDR3. CDR1 and CDR2 (germline): GEAIGNYY, EKD. The ends were cut back, 0 bases at V and 0 bases at J, with 14 bases in the middle. The CDR3 DNA is TGTGCCTGTGACACCCTGGGAGATGTCCCCTCCTGGGACACCCGACAGATGTTTTTC. It is translated as CACDTLGDVPSWDTRQMFF.

Remarks on this clone: A far larger clone is just one base off, so this is likely a read error. V usage is TRDV2 and J usage is TRDJ3; D might be TRDD3 (5 bases). Trimming pared 0 bases from V and 0 bases from J, leaving 23 bases between. Germline-derived CDR1 and CDR2 are GEAIGNYY and EKD. The CDR3 sequence is 22 residues long. The CDR3 DNA reads TGTGCCTGTGACACCGTAATGGGAAGGGGAGATATCAGCTCCTGGGACACCCGACAGATGTTTTTC. Translation gives CACDTVMGRGDISSWDTRQMFF.

A note on this clone: This DNA's translation and the protein TCRdb lists, from a much larger clone, do not match at residue 8, likely due to a read error; the protein shown is translated from the DNA. This specimen includes other DNA sequences encoding the same CDR3. The CDR3 reads CACDTLGASSWDTRQMFF. The CDR3 coding sequence is TGTGCCTGTGACACTCTGGGGGCTAGCTCCTGGGACACCCGACAGATGTTTTTC. V gene TRDV2 combines with J gene TRDJ3; 7 nucleotides agree with TRDD3. Trimming removed 1 base from V and 0 bases from J; junction bases left unmatched: 5. This CDR3 has 18 amino acids. The V gene's germline CDR1 is GEAIGNYY and CDR2 EKD.

This clone has a handful of counts. Other nucleotide sequences in the sample specify the same CDR3. The chain joins TRDV2 to TRDJ3, with 12 positions matching TRDD3. The V and J ends lost 7 bases and 2 bases, in that order; junction bases with no gene match: 14. Germline V gene sequence: CDR1 GEAIGNYY, CDR2 EKD. The CDR3 sequence is 20 residues long. DNA of the CDR3: TGTGCCTGCGACTCGGGTACTGGGGGATACATCGCCTGGGACACCCGACAGATGTTTTTC. Translating gives CACDSGTGGYIAWDTRQMFF.

Concerning this clone: TCRdb lists the protein of a much larger clone for this DNA, which differs at residue 9, so this is likely a read error; the protein given here is translated from the DNA itself. The chain employs TRDV2 and TRDJ3; possibly TRDD3 for D (6 bases). Germline V CDR1 and CDR2: GEAIGNYY, EKD. The V gene lost 0 bases and the J gene lost 3 bases, with 11 bases spanning the gap. The CDR3 is 17 residues long. The CDR3: CACDTTGYRWDTRQMFF. The CDR3, as DNA: TGTGCCTGTGACACCACCGGATACCGCTGGGACACCCGACAGATGTTTTTC.

In this sample, this clone turned up a few times. A much larger clonotype is one base distant, so this may be a read error. Other DNA sequences within the sample encode an identical CDR3. This chain connects TRDV2 to TRDJ3, with D tentatively TRDD3 (6 bases). This CDR3 contains 19 residues. In germline, CDR1 is GEAIGNYY, CDR2 EKD. CDR3 region: CACDTGWGSSSWDTRQMFF. The CDR3 DNA follows: TGTGCCTGTGACACCGGATGGGGGTCAAGCTCCTGGGACACCCGGCAGATGTTTTTC.